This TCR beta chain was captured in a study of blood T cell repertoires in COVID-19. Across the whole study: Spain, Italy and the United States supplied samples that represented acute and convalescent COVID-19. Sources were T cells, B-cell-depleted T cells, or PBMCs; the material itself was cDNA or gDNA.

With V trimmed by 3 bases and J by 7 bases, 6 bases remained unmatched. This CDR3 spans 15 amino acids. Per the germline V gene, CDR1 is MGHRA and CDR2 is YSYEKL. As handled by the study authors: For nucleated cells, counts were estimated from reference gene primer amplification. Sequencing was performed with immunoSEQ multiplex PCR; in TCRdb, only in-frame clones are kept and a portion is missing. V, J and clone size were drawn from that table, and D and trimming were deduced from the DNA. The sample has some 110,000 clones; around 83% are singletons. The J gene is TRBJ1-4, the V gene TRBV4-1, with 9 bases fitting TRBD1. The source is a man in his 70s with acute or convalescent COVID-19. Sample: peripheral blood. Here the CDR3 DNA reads TGCGCCAGCAGCCACTCAGGACAGGGGAGTGAAAAACTGTTTTTT. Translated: CASSHSGQGSEKLFF.